Following are 28 T cell receptor beta chains from one sample sequenced in a study of cytomegalovirus exposure and HLA in healthy donors. In the PCR, 60 Vbeta and 13 Jbeta primers were used. Only in-frame clones appear in the TCRdb table, and some are missing; sequencing was by immunoSEQ multiplex PCR. This repertoire shows 100,000 to 150,000 clones, around 74% found once; its top ten account for around 7%. Source material: PBMCs. The receptors were gathered from a man between 35 and 55 years old in good health and CMV-seropositive.

V usage is TRBV9 and J usage is TRBJ2-2; 14 bases agree with TRBD2. There are 16 residues in the CDR3. CDR1 is SGDLS and CDR2 is YYNGEE in the germline V gene. After removal of 3 bases from V and 4 bases from J, the junction contained 2 bases not matched to a gene. This CDR3 is CASSAGLAGGTGELFF. CDR3 DNA: TGTGCCAGCAGCGCAGGACTAGCGGGGGGCACCGGGGAGCTGTTTTTT.

This clone showed up just a few times. The chain employs TRBV7-2 and TRBJ2-7, with 9 bases aligning to TRBD2. CDR1 and CDR2 (germline): SGHTA, FQGNSA. The CDR3 is 16 residues long. Losses at the gene ends were 2 bases for V and 0 bases for J; bases not matched to a gene: 5. The CDR3 sequence: CASSLLTAGGSYEQYF. The CDR3 region has the DNA TGTGCCAGCAGCTTATTAACAGCGGGGGGCTCCTACGAGCAGTACTTC. The full variable domain, in which reference TRBV7-2 and TRBJ2-7 provide the parts outside the CDR3, is GAGVSQSPSNKVTEKGKDVELRCDPISGHTALYWYRQSLGQGLEFLIYFQGNSAPDKSGLPSDRFSAERTGGSVSTLTIQRTQQEDSAVYLCASSLLTAGGSYEQYFGPGTRLTVT.

The sample holds a few counts of this clone. The chain joins TRBV5-1 to TRBJ2-1, with no clear D. The CDR3 is made up of 14 amino acids. Germline V gene data show CDR1 as SGHRS and CDR2 as YFSETQ. V gave up 4 bases and J gave up 0 bases, with 8 bases separating them. This CDR3 reads CASSPGFSYNEQFF. In DNA form, the CDR3 reads TGCGCCAGCAGCCCCGGGTTCTCCTACAATGAGCAGTTCTTC.

The chain has TRBV5-6 and TRBJ2-2; D possibly corresponds to TRBD1 (6 bases). CDR1 and CDR2 (germline): SGHDT, YYEEEE. The V end was cut by 7 bases, the J end by 0 bases, with 13 bases between. This CDR3 is 15 amino acids long. DNA of the CDR3: TGTGCCAGCCGCCGTGGACAGTCGAACACCGGGGAGCTGTTTTTT. This sequence encodes CASRRGQSNTGELFF.

The CDR3 loop is CASSLAAGGATDTQYF. CDR3 coding DNA: TGCGCCAGCAGCTTGGCCGCCGGGGGGGCGACAGATACGCAGTATTTT. The rearrangement uses TRBV5-1 and TRBJ2-3, with TRBD2 identical over 8 bases. V lost 0 bases, J lost 3 bases, and 6 bases stayed unmatched. Germline V gives CDR1 SGHRS, CDR2 YFSETQ. The CDR3 runs 16 residues. Full variable domain (remainder filled in from reference TRBV5-1 and TRBJ2-3): KAGVTQTPRYLIKTRGQQVTLSCSPISGHRSVSWYQQTPGQGLQFLFEYFSETQRNKGNFPGRFSGRQFSNSRSEMNVSTLELGDSALYLCASSLAAGGATDTQYFGPGTRLTVL.

The chain carries TRBV4-1 and TRBJ2-7; 8 bases are a match to TRBD1. CDR1 and CDR2 from the germline V gene are MGHRA and YSYEKL. The V gene end was trimmed by 0 bases and the J gene end by 5 bases; junction bases not matched to a gene: 3. The CDR3 runs 14 residues. The CDR3 loop reads CASSQEDRANEQYF. In DNA form, the CDR3 reads TGCGCCAGCAGCCAAGAGGACAGGGCCAACGAGCAGTACTTC.

The V and J genes are TRBV27 and TRBJ2-7; 10 nucleotides match TRBD2. Germline loops: CDR1 MNHEY, CDR2 SMNVEV (reference sequence). The CDR3 sequence is 16 residues long. J was trimmed by 0 bases and V by 8 bases; bases with no gene match: 10. The CDR3 DNA reads as TGTGCCAGCGGGGTACCCGAGCGGGGGGGCTCCTACGAGCAGTACTTC. It is translated as CASGVPERGGSYEQYF.

The rearrangement uses TRBV27 and TRBJ1-1; D is ambiguous. Trimming removed 8 bases at V and 1 base at J, with 17 bases between. In germline, CDR1 is MNHEY, CDR2 SMNVEV (reference sequence). This CDR3 has 15 residues. CDR3 region: CASRPLVLGNTEAFF. CDR3 nucleotide sequence: TGTGCCAGCCGGCCCCTAGTGTTGGGGAACACTGAAGCTTTCTTT.

J is TRBJ2-3 and V is TRBV27; TRBD1 matches 7 bases. Germline assignment: CDR1 MNHEY and CDR2 SMNVEV (reference sequence). J gave up 3 bases and V 5 bases, and 8 bases lay outside the gene matches. The CDR3 sequence is 15 residues long. The CDR3 loop reads CASSRRQGRTDTQYF. CDR3 coding DNA: TGTGCCAGCAGTCGCCGACAGGGCAGGACAGATACGCAGTATTTT.

This clone was seen once. The J gene is TRBJ1-4, the V gene TRBV2; 7 nucleotides align to TRBD1. Per the germline V gene, CDR1 is SNHLY and CDR2 is FYNNEI. Trimming took 5 bases from V and 7 from J; bases not matched to a gene: 10. CDR3 size: 15 residues. The CDR3 region is CASSTIQGQGEKLFF. CDR3 nucleotides: TGTGCCAGCAGTACCATACAGGGGCAGGGTGAAAAACTGTTTTTT.

This chain connects TRBV15 to TRBJ2-7, with D maybe TRBD2 (6 bases). Trimming took 0 bases from V and 6 from J, leaving 18 bases between them. This CDR3 comprises 16 residues. Germline lookup yields CDR1 LNHNV and CDR2 YYDKDF (reference sequence). This CDR3 is CATSRDAGRRLGEQYF. DNA for the CDR3: TGTGCCACCAGCAGAGATGCCGGGAGACGTCTAGGCGAGCAGTACTTC.

The genes are TRBV11-2 and TRBJ2-1; the D gene is possibly TRBD1 (5 bases). Germline CDR1 SGHAT, CDR2 FQNNGV. The CDR3 contains 14 residues. The V end lost 5 bases, the J end lost 6 bases, and 14 bases lay between the germline ends. The CDR3 sequence is CASSPTLGVNEQFF. CDR3 nucleotides: TGTGCCAGCAGCCCCACCTTAGGGGTCAATGAGCAGTTCTTC. Complete variable domain (other parts from reference TRBV11-2 and TRBJ2-1): EAGVAQSPRYKIIEKRQSVAFWCNPISGHATLYWYQQILGQGPKLLIQFQNNGVVDDSQLPKDRFSAERLKGVDSTLKIQPAKLEDSAVYLCASSPTLGVNEQFFGPGTRLTVL.

Comment on this clone: The junction shows a germline mismatch at one end, possibly a read error. This rearrangement joins TRBV2 to TRBJ2-7; D may be TRBD1 (5 bases). The CDR3 runs 18 residues. Germline-derived CDR1 and CDR2 are SNHLY and FYNNEI. This CDR3 is CASSRAQGRWFLGYEQHF. The CDR3, as DNA: TGTGCCAGCAGCCGCGCTCAGGGTAGATGGTTTCTTGGCTACGAGCAGCACTTC.

V usage is TRBV9 and J usage is TRBJ1-6, with 8 nucleotides matching TRBD1. V was clipped by 0 bases and J by 8 bases; unmatched bases: 4. CDR3 size: 15 residues. CDR1 and CDR2 (germline): SGDLS, YYNGEE. CDR3: CASSVGRGQYSPLHF. CDR3 bases: TGTGCCAGCAGCGTAGGCAGGGGGCAATATTCACCCCTCCACTTT.

The V gene is TRBV28, the J gene TRBJ1-5; TRBD1 matches 7 bases. The J segment lost 2 bases and the V segment lost 4 bases, leaving 14 bases of the junction unmatched. Germline loops: CDR1 MDHEN, CDR2 SYDVKM. This CDR3 spans 18 amino acids. Written as DNA, the CDR3 is TGTGCCAGCAGTTCATATAATAAGGGGGCTCTAGGCAATCAGCCCCAGCATTTT. Its protein is CASSSYNKGALGNQPQHF.

The rearrangement uses TRBV7-8 and TRBJ2-7; a weak D match, TRBD2 (5 bases). The CDR3 length is 18 residues. The V gene lost 5 bases and the J gene lost 0 bases, with 23 bases spanning the gap. Germline CDR1 and CDR2: SGHVS and FQNEAQ. CDR3 loop: CASSLGSLARLSSYEQYF. CDR3 nucleotide sequence: TGTGCCAGCAGCCTAGGTAGCCTAGCCCGCCTCAGCTCCTACGAGCAGTACTTC.

V and J are TRBV7-2 and TRBJ1-1, with TRBD1 as a possible D gene (6 bases). The CDR3 is 16 residues long. The germline V gene has CDR1 SGHTA and CDR2 FQGNSA. V dropped 5 bases and J dropped 0 bases, with 16 bases sitting between them. The CDR3 DNA reads TGTGCCAGCAGCGAGGGGGGGAGGAGTATGAACACTGAAGCTTTCTTT. Encoded protein: CASSEGGRSMNTEAFF.

V is TRBV28 and J is TRBJ2-7; tentatively, D is TRBD1 (6 bases). Per germline, CDR1 MDHEN and CDR2 SYDVKM. The CDR3 loop spans 16 amino acids. V was pared by 6 bases and J by 1 base, with 19 bases between. Written as DNA, the CDR3 is TGTGCCAGCAGCCCACACTTGGGGGACATTTCCTACGAGCAGTACTTC. Translated, it gives CASSPHLGDISYEQYF.

The gene calls are TRBV9 and TRBJ1-3, with 7 bases fitting TRBD1. The CDR3 length is 16 residues. Germline assignment: CDR1 SGDLS and CDR2 YYNGEE. The V segment lost 0 bases and the J segment 0 bases; nucleotides outside the gene matches: 3. The CDR3 DNA reads as TGTGCCAGCAGCGTAGGAACAGGGGACTCTGGAAACACCATATATTTT. Translation gives CASSVGTGDSGNTIYF. The whole variable domain, filled in from reference TRBV9 and TRBJ1-3, reads DSGVTQTPKHLITATGQRVTLRCSPRSGDLSVYWYQQSLDQGLQFLIQYYNGEERAKGNILERFSAQQFPDLHSELNLSSLELGDSALYFCASSVGTGDSGNTIYFGEGSWLTVV.

This clone has only one observation. The rearrangement uses TRBV19 and TRBJ1-1, with a weak D call TRBD1 (5 bases). The germline V gene encodes CDR1 LNHDA and CDR2 SQIVND (reference sequence). Trimming removed 8 bases at V and 4 bases at J, with 14 bases between. The CDR3 spans 13 residues. The DNA of the CDR3 is TGTGCCAGTGGCCAAAAAAGGGGCACTGAAGCTTTCTTT. Translation gives CASGQKRGTEAFF.

The chain has TRBV7-8 and TRBJ2-6; D not certain. The V gene lost 5 bases and the J gene lost 0 bases, with 8 bases spanning the gap. Germline CDR1 is SGHVS and CDR2 is FQNEAQ. This CDR3 contains 15 residues. The CDR3, as DNA: TGTGCCAGCAGCACTAAGAACTCTGGGGCCAACGTCCTGACTTTC. This gives the protein CASSTKNSGANVLTF.

V gene TRBV25-1 combines with J gene TRBJ1-6; D is undetermined. CDR1 and CDR2 from the germline V gene are MGHDK and SYGVNS. There are 15 residues in the CDR3. The ends were cut back, 6 bases at V and 2 bases at J, with 11 bases in the middle. CDR3 sequence reads: CASSALEAYNSPLHF. The CDR3, as DNA: TGTGCCAGCAGCGCGCTTGAAGCCTATAATTCACCCCTCCACTTT.

V usage is TRBV5-1 and J usage is TRBJ1-1; perhaps TRBD1 as D (6 bases). The germline V and J ends were trimmed by 2 bases and 0 bases, with 14 bases remaining between them. CDR1 is SGHRS, CDR2 YFSETQ, per germline. The CDR3 covers 16 residues. CDR3 DNA: TGCGCCAGCAGCTTCGGACAGACGAACATGAACACTGAAGCTTTCTTT. Translating it yields CASSFGQTNMNTEAFF.

The chain uses TRBV15 and TRBJ2-3; 7 nucleotides match TRBD2. The trim removed 3 bases at V and 4 bases at J, leaving 7 bases unmatched. The CDR3 is 15 residues long. Germline V gene lookup returns CDR1 LNHNV and CDR2 YYDKDF (reference sequence). CDR3 in DNA: TGTGCCACCAGCAGTAGAGCGGGGATCGCAGATACGCAGTATTTT. As protein: CATSSRAGIADTQYF.

V gene TRBV6-1 combines with J gene TRBJ2-5; 15 nucleotides agree with TRBD2. The germline CDR1 and CDR2 sequences are MNHNS and SASEGT. Germline trimming cut 9 bases from V and 11 bases from J; bases unmatched to any gene: 10. The CDR3 length is 14 residues. DNA of the CDR3: TGTGCCAGTTCCGGGACTAGCGGGGGGTATGAGCAGTACTTC. It encodes CASSGTSGGYEQYF.

The V and J genes are TRBV5-5 and TRBJ2-1, with TRBD2 matching 9 bases. The CDR3 extends over 16 amino acids. Germline V gene lookup returns CDR1 SGHKS and CDR2 YYEKEE (reference sequence). V lost 3 bases to trimming and J lost 2 bases; unmatched junction nucleotides: 6. CDR3: CASSSLRGGAYNEQFF. CDR3 DNA: TGTGCCAGCAGCTCTTTGCGGGGGGGCGCCTACAATGAGCAGTTCTTC.

The V gene is TRBV7-9, the J gene TRBJ1-4; 10 bases fit TRBD1. The V segment lost 0 bases and the J segment 5 bases; nucleotides outside the gene matches: 0. Germline V gives CDR1 SEHNR, CDR2 FQNEAQ (reference sequence). This CDR3 has 15 residues. CDR3 residues: CASSLAGQGNEKLFF. The DNA for the CDR3 is TGTGCCAGCAGCTTAGCGGGACAGGGGAATGAAAAACTGTTTTTT.

The chain links TRBV7-2 to TRBJ2-3; 8 positions match TRBD2. Germline loops: CDR1 SGHTA, CDR2 FQGNSA. Unmatched junction bases numbered 6, after V lost 5 bases and J lost 2 bases. CDR3 length equals 15 residues. The CDR3 sequence: CASSLVAGTTDTQYF. The DNA of the CDR3 is TGTGCCAGCAGCCTTGTAGCGGGGACCACAGATACGCAGTATTTT.